What follows are 26 T cell receptor beta chains derived from one specimen sequenced in a study of beta chain features in type 1 diabetes (dated 2018 in TCRdb). Their specific antigens are unknown. What the work shows at the level of the full study, not this receptor alone: Type 1 diabetes patients showed a moderate but significant shortening of TCRB CDR3 length in all four CD4+ subsets.

The library came from the immunoSEQ multiplex PCR assay. The High Capacity cDNA Reverse Transcription Kit was used to reverse transcribe all of the isolated RNA, meaning that expressed TCRB transcripts were what got sequenced. The clones in this table, taken by TCRdb from immuneACCESS, are in-frame only. Not every clone is retained; where verified, under half of the shortfall comes from an unresolved V gene, and the cause of the rest is unknown. The sample table records about 120,000 clones; approximately 15% of these occur just once. 2.6% of the sample is held by the ten biggest clonotypes. The sequenced material came from central memory CD4+ T cells from blood. These receptor sequences come from a man between 18 and 29 years old with type 1 diabetes.

A few counts support this clone. This chain links TRBV2 with TRBJ1-1; tentatively, D is TRBD1 (5 bases). CDR1 SNHLY and CDR2 FYNNEI come from the germline V gene. The CDR3 loop spans 12 amino acids. The germline V and J ends were trimmed by 5 bases and 7 bases, with 11 bases remaining between them. The CDR3 here is CASSRQRFEAFF. CDR3 DNA sequence: TGTGCCAGCAGTCGACAGCGGTTTGAAGCTTTCTTT.

This clone was counted between two and nine times. V is TRBV7-9 and J is TRBJ2-1; 11 bases are shared with TRBD2. V lost 3 bases and J lost 0; bases outside the gene matches: 4. The CDR3 consists of 17 residues. CDR1 is SEHNR, CDR2 FQNEAQ, per germline (reference sequence). The CDR3 protein is CASSLTSGTSSYNEQFF. The DNA for the CDR3 is TGTGCCAGCAGCTTGACTAGCGGGACTAGCTCCTACAATGAGCAGTTCTTC.

The rearrangement uses TRBV19 and TRBJ2-7; no firm D call. There are 15 residues in the CDR3. Germline V gene sequence: CDR1 LNHDA, CDR2 SQIVND (reference sequence). Trimming pared 4 bases from V and 3 bases from J, leaving 16 bases between. The CDR3, as DNA: TGTGCCAGTAGTACCCTGGCGCAACAGCGCTACGAGCAGTACTTC. Its translation: CASSTLAQQRYEQYF.

This clone was recorded a few times. This chain connects TRBV9 to TRBJ1-1; 8 positions agree with TRBD1. Germline lookup yields CDR1 SGDLS and CDR2 YYNGEE. Unmatched junction bases numbered 16, after V lost 3 bases and J lost 3 bases. The CDR3 spans 18 residues. CDR3: CASSAPGGQAPGDTEAFF. DNA for the CDR3: TGTGCCAGCAGCGCCCCGGGGGGACAGGCCCCAGGGGACACTGAAGCTTTCTTT.

The chain employs TRBV30 and TRBJ2-3; 13 bases fit TRBD2. The CDR3 loop spans 15 amino acids. Germline V gives CDR1 GTSNPN, CDR2 SVGIG (reference sequence). After removal of 5 bases from V and 6 bases from J, the junction contained 8 bases not matched to a gene. The DNA for the CDR3 is TGTGCCTGGCGAAGACTAGCGGGGGGCCGCGATACGCAGTATTTT. Encoded protein: CAWRRLAGGRDTQYF.

With respect to this clone: One end of the junction does not line up with germline, which may come from a read error. This rearrangement joins TRBV7-3 to TRBJ2-5; the match to TRBD2 covers 12 bases. Germline CDR1 reads SGHTA; CDR2 reads FQGTGA. CDR3 length: 13 residues. CDR3 DNA sequence: TGTGCTAGCAGCGGACTAGCGGGGGAGACCCAGTACTTC. Its translation: CASSGLAGETQYF.

The chain links TRBV27 to TRBJ2-7; the match to TRBD1 covers 7 bases. The CDR3 contains 14 residues. Germline loops: CDR1 MNHEY, CDR2 SMNVEV (reference sequence). V lost 2 bases, J lost 3 bases, and 4 bases stayed unmatched. The CDR3 loop is CASSLNGQDYEQYF. CDR3 nucleotide sequence: TGTGCCAGCAGTTTAAACGGACAGGACTACGAGCAGTACTTC.

The genes are TRBV27 and TRBJ1-5; D is undetermined. This CDR3 has 13 residues. The ends were cut back, 3 bases at V and 1 base at J, with 4 bases in the middle. Germline loops: CDR1 MNHEY, CDR2 SMNVEV (reference sequence). CDR3 amino acids: CASSFDSNQPQHF. In nucleotides, the CDR3 is TGTGCCAGCAGTTTTGACAGCAATCAGCCCCAGCATTTT.

This clone was detected a few times. The rearrangement joins TRBV7-2 to TRBJ1-1, with D uncertain. Germline lookup yields CDR1 SGHTA and CDR2 FQGNSA. CDR3 size: 14 residues. Trimming cost V 4 bases and J 2 bases, with 11 bases left between them. CDR3 in DNA: TGTGCCAGCAGCTCCCTCGGGGTTAACACTGAAGCTTTCTTT. It is translated as CASSSLGVNTEAFF. The complete variable domain, with remaining parts taken from reference TRBV7-2 and TRBJ1-1, reads GAGVSQSPSNKVTEKGKDVELRCDPISGHTALYWYRQSLGQGLEFLIYFQGNSAPDKSGLPSDRFSAERTGGSVSTLTIQRTQQEDSAVYLCASSSLGVNTEAFFGQGTRLTVV.

This clone came up many times. The chain couples TRBV29-1 to TRBJ1-1; unclear D gene. Trimming took 7 bases from V and 5 from J, leaving 17 bases between them. The CDR3 sequence is 13 residues long. CDR1 is SQVTM, CDR2 ANQGSEA, per germline. The CDR3 coding sequence is TGCAGCGCTGGACCTCACGGGGATACTGAAGCTTTCTTT. Translation: CSAGPHGDTEAFF. The variable domain in full, completed from reference TRBV29-1 and TRBJ1-1, reads SAVISQKPSRDICQRGTSLTIQCQVDSQVTMMFWYRQQPGQSLTLIATANQGSEATYESGFVIDKFPISRPNLTFSTLTVSNMSPEDSSIYLCSAGPHGDTEAFFGQGTRLTVV.

The sample holds a few counts of this clone. This chain uses TRBV29-1 with TRBJ1-3; 8 bases are a match to TRBD1. J was trimmed by 0 bases and V by 7 bases; bases with no gene match: 5. The germline CDR1 and CDR2 sequences are SQVTM and ANQGSEA. The CDR3 is 14 residues long. In DNA form, the CDR3 reads TGCAGCGCAACAGGGGGTAACTCTGGAAACACCATATATTTT. This codes for CSATGGNSGNTIYF. The variable domain in full, completed from reference TRBV29-1 and TRBJ1-3, reads SAVISQKPSRDICQRGTSLTIQCQVDSQVTMMFWYRQQPGQSLTLIATANQGSEATYESGFVIDKFPISRPNLTFSTLTVSNMSPEDSSIYLCSATGGNSGNTIYFGEGSWLTVV.

The chain links TRBV27 to TRBJ2-3; 9 bases are shared with TRBD1. This CDR3 region has 15 residues. Germline lookup yields CDR1 MNHEY and CDR2 SMNVEV (reference sequence). J gave up 5 bases and V 4 bases, and 7 bases lay outside the gene matches. The CDR3 region is CASSSGQGWIDTQYF. CDR3 DNA sequence: TGTGCCAGCAGTTCGGGACAGGGTTGGATAGATACGCAGTATTTT.

In its sample, this clone was seen a few times. The chain joins TRBV4-2 to TRBJ2-5; D gene ambiguous. Germline V gene lookup returns CDR1 LGHNA and CDR2 YNFKEQ. CDR3 length: 13 amino acids. The V gene lost 1 base and the J gene lost 3 bases, with 6 bases spanning the gap. This chain's CDR3 is CASSQVLKETQYF. The CDR3 DNA is TGTGCCAGCAGCCAAGTCCTGAAAGAGACCCAGTACTTC.

This clone was found a few times. The genes are TRBV10-3 and TRBJ2-3; 8 bases line up with TRBD2. There are 17 residues in the CDR3. With 0 bases clipped from V and 0 bases from J, the junction kept 5 bases outside the gene matches. Per the germline V gene, CDR1 is ENHRY and CDR2 is SYGVKD. The CDR3 DNA sequence: TGTGCCATCAGTGAGTCTGCGGGGGGCCCTAGCACAGATACGCAGTATTTT. It codes for CAISESAGGPSTDTQYF.

The sample holds many counts of this clone. The same CDR3 can be traced to other DNA sequences in this sample. CDR3 bases: TGTGCCAGCAGCTTAGACACAGATACGCAGTATTTT. Protein sequence: CASSLDTDTQYF. The V and J genes are TRBV7-2 and TRBJ2-3, with D unclear. Germline assignment: CDR1 SGHTA and CDR2 FQGNSA. The CDR3 has 12 amino acids. Trimming took 1 base from V and 2 from J, leaving 1 base between them.

V is TRBV27 and J is TRBJ2-3, with a weak D call TRBD2 (6 bases). CDR3 length: 14 residues. The V gene lost 10 bases and the J gene lost 2 bases, with 16 bases spanning the gap. Germline assignment: CDR1 MNHEY and CDR2 SMNVEV (reference sequence). CDR3 protein: CATGTQQNTDTQYF. CDR3 DNA: TGTGCCACCGGGACTCAACAAAACACAGATACGCAGTATTTT.

This clone was seen a few times. The genes are TRBV30 and TRBJ2-7; 11 bases line up with TRBD1. The CDR3 runs to 13 residues. CDR1 and CDR2 from the germline V gene are GTSNPN and SVGIG (reference sequence). The J segment lost 7 bases and the V segment lost 4 bases, leaving 6 bases of the junction unmatched. Here the CDR3 DNA reads TGTGCCTGGACCCGGACAGGGGGCACTGAGCAGTACTTC. It is translated as CAWTRTGGTEQYF.

The CDR3 here is CSVTSTERRAYNEQFF. CDR3 DNA: TGCAGCGTTACTTCAACTGAGCGGCGAGCTTACAATGAGCAGTTCTTC. The chain employs TRBV29-1 and TRBJ2-1; possible D gene TRBD2, 5 bases. Trimming cost V 5 bases and J 4 bases, with 21 bases left between them. Germline CDR1 and CDR2: SQVTM and ANQGSEA. The CDR3 runs 16 residues.

The chain employs TRBV6-9 and TRBJ1-1; D gene ambiguous. This CDR3 is 9 amino acids long. Germline V gives CDR1 MNHGY, CDR2 SVAAGI. V was trimmed by 10 bases and J by 1 base, leaving 1 base between them. CDR3 nucleotide sequence: TGTGCCACGAACACTGAAGCTTTCTTT. It is translated as CATNTEAFF.

The J gene is TRBJ2-7, the V gene TRBV2, with 8 bases lining up with TRBD2. In germline, CDR1 is SNHLY, CDR2 FYNNEI. V shed 1 base and J 2 bases; nucleotides not matched to a gene: 7. The CDR3 is 16 amino acids. CDR3 in DNA: TGTGCCAGCAGTGAAGATGGGCTAGCGGGCCCCTACGAGCAGTACTTC. Residues: CASSEDGLAGPYEQYF.

The chain uses TRBV28 and TRBJ1-2; D perhaps matches TRBD1 (6 bases). Germline loops: CDR1 MDHEN, CDR2 SYDVKM. The CDR3 is 13 residues long. Trimming stripped 6 bases from V and 4 bases from J, with 12 bases between. The CDR3 region has the DNA TGTGCCAGCAGCAGGGGACATCTCTATGGCTACACCTTC. This sequence encodes CASSRGHLYGYTF.

The rearrangement uses TRBV27 and TRBJ2-5, with D perhaps matching TRBD1 or TRBD2 (5 bases each). Trimming stripped 4 bases from V and 4 bases from J, with 16 bases between. This CDR3 is built from 15 residues. Germline assignment: CDR1 MNHEY and CDR2 SMNVEV (reference sequence). In DNA, the CDR3 is TGTGCCAGCAGTTCCCTCGGGGCCTCCAGAGAGACCCAGTACTTC. Translating it yields CASSSLGASRETQYF.

Concerning this clone: This sample also contains other DNA sequences that code for the same CDR3. The J gene is TRBJ1-2, the V gene TRBV27; 7 positions agree with TRBD1. The CDR3 is 13 residues long. Germline CDR1 and CDR2: MNHEY and SMNVEV (reference sequence). Germline trimming cut 3 bases from V and 3 bases from J; bases unmatched to any gene: 1. CDR3 sequence reads: CASSLQGDYGYTF. CDR3 in DNA: TGTGCCAGCAGTTTGCAGGGGGACTATGGCTACACCTTC.

In its sample, this clone was seen a few times. This rearrangement joins TRBV5-4 to TRBJ2-3, with a possible D match to TRBD2 (6 bases). CDR1 is SGHNT and CDR2 is YYREEE in the germline V gene (reference sequence). The CDR3 length is 17 residues. Trimming took off 9 bases at V and 5 bases at J, with 28 bases between the two ends. CDR3 protein: CAITTSPGLASGDTQYF. CDR3 DNA sequence: TGTGCCATCACGACTTCTCCGGGACTCGCATCGGGAGATACGCAGTATTTT.

The CDR3 is CAWRRDTAIVVNTEAFF. The CDR3 DNA follows: TGTGCCTGGAGACGGGACACGGCAATAGTAGTGAACACTGAAGCTTTCTTT. The V gene is TRBV30, the J gene TRBJ1-1; possibly TRBD1 for D (6 bases). Trimming shortened V by 3 bases and J by 0 bases, and 20 bases separated the two germline ends. CDR1 is GTSNPN and CDR2 is SVGIG in the germline V gene (reference sequence). The CDR3 totals 17 residues.

This clone was seen repeatedly, ten times or more. This chain uses TRBV5-6 with TRBJ2-4, with 12 nucleotides matching TRBD2. From germline, CDR1 is SGHDT and CDR2 YYEEEE. The CDR3 is made up of 17 amino acids. With 0 bases clipped from V and 5 bases from J, the junction kept 6 bases outside the gene matches. The CDR3 sequence: CASSLGLAGVWENIQYF. Written as DNA, the CDR3 is TGTGCCAGCAGCTTGGGACTAGCGGGAGTGTGGGAAAACATTCAGTACTTC.